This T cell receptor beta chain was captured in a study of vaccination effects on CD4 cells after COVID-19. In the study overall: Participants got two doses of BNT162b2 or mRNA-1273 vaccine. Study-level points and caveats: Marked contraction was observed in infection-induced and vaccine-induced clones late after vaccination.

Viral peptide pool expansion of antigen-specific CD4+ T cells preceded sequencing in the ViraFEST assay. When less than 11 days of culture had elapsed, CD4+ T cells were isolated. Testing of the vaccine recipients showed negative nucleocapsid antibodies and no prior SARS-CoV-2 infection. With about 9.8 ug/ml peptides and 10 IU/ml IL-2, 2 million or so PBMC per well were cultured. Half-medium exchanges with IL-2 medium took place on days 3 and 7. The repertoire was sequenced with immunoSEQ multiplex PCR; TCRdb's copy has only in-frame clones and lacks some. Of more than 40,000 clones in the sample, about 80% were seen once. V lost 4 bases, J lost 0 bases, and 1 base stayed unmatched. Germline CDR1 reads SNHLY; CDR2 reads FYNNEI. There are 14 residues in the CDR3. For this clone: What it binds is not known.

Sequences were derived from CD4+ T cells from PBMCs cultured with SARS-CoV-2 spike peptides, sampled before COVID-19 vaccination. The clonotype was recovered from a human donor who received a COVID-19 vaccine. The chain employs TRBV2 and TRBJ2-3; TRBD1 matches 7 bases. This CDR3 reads CASSVRGSTDTQYF. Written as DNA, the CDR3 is TGTGCCAGCAGTGTCAGGGGGAGCACAGATACGCAGTATTTT.